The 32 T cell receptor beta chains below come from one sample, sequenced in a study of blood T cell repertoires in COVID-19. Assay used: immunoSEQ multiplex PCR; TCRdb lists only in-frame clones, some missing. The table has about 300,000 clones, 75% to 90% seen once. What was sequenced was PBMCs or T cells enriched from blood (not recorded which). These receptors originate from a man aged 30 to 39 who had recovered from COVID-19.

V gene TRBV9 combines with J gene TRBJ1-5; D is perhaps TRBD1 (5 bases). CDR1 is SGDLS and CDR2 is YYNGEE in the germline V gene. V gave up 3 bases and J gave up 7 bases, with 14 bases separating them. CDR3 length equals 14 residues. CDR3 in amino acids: CASSADRGEQPQHF. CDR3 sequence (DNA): TGTGCCAGCAGCGCCGATCGGGGGGAACAGCCCCAGCATTTT.

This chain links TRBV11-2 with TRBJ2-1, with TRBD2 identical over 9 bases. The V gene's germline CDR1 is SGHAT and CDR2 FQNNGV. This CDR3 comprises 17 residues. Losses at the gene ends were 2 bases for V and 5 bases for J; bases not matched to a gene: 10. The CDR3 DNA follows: TGTGCCAGCAGCTTAAGCGGAACTAGCGGGTTCAACAATGAGCAGTTCTTC. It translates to CASSLSGTSGFNNEQFF. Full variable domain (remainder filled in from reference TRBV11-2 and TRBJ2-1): EAGVAQSPRYKIIEKRQSVAFWCNPISGHATLYWYQQILGQGPKLLIQFQNNGVVDDSQLPKDRFSAERLKGVDSTLKIQPAKLEDSAVYLCASSLSGTSGFNNEQFFGPGTRLTVL.

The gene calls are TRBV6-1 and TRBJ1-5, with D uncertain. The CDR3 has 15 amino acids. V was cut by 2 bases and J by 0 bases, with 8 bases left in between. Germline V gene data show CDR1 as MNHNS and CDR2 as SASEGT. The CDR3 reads CASSENSYSNQPQHF. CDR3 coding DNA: TGTGCCAGCAGTGAAAACAGCTATAGCAATCAGCCCCAGCATTTT.

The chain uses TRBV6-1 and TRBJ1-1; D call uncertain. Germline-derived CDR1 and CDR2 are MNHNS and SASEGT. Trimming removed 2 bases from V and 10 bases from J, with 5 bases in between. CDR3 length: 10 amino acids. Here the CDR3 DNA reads TGTGCCAGCAGTGAATATTCAGCTTTCTTT. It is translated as CASSEYSAFF.

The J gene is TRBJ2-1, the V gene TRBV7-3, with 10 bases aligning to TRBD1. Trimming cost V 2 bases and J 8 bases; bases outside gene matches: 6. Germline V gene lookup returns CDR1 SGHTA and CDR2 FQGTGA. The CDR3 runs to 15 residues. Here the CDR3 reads CASSLYRDRGHEQFF. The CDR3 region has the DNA TGTGCCAGCAGCTTATACCGGGACAGGGGTCATGAGCAGTTCTTC. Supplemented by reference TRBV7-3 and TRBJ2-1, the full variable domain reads GAGVSQTPSNKVTEKGKYVELRCDPISGHTALYWYRQSLGQGPEFLIYFQGTGAADDSGLPNDRFFAVRPEGSVSTLKIQRTERGDSAVYLCASSLYRDRGHEQFFGPGTRLTVL.

The CDR3 region has the DNA TGTGCCAGCAGCTTAGGAGGCGGGACTCCCAATGAAAAACTGTTTTTT. It is translated as CASSLGGGTPNEKLFF. This chain links TRBV7-9 with TRBJ1-4; D possibly corresponds to TRBD1 (5 bases). This CDR3 is built from 16 residues. Germline V lookup: CDR1 SEHNR, CDR2 FQNEAQ (reference sequence). The V end was cut by 1 base, the J end by 5 bases, with 14 bases between. Combining the CDR3 with reference TRBV7-9 and TRBJ1-4 gives the whole variable domain DTGVSQNPRHKITKRGQNVTFRCDPISEHNRLYWYRQTLGQGPEFLTYFQNEAQLEKSRLLSDRFSAERPKGSFSTLEIQRTEQGDSAMYLCASSLGGGTPNEKLFFGSGTQLSVL.

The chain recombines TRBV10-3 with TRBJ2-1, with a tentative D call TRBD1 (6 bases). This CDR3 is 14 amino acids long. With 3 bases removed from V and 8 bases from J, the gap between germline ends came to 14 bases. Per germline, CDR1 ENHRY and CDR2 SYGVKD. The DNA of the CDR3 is TGTGCCATCAGTGAACGACAGGCCGGGGATGAGCAGTTCTTC. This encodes CAISERQAGDEQFF.

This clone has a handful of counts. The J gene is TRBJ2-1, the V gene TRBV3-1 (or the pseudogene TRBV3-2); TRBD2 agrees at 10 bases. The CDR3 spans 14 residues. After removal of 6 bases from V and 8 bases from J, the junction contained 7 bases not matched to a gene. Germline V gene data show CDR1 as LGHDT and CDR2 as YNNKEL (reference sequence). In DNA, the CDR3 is TGTGCCAGCAGGAAAGCGGGGGGGCAATATGAGCAGTTCTTC. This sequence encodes CASRKAGGQYEQFF.

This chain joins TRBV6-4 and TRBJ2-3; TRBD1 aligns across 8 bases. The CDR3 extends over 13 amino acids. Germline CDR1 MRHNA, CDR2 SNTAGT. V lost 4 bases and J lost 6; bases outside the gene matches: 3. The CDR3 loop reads CASSVRQGDTQYF. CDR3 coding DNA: TGTGCCAGCAGTGTACGACAGGGGGATACGCAGTATTTT.

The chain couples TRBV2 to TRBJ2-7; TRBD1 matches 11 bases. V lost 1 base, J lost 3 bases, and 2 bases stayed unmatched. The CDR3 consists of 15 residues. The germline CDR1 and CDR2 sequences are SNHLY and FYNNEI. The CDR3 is CASSEGTGGVYEQYF. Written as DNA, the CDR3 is TGTGCCAGCAGTGAAGGGACAGGGGGCGTCTACGAGCAGTACTTC.

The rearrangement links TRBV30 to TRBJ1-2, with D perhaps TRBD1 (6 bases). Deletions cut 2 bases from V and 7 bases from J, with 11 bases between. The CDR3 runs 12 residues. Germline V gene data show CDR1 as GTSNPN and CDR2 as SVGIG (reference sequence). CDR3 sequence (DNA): TGTGCCTGGAGTCAGGGGATTGGTGGCTACACCTTC. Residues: CAWSQGIGGYTF.

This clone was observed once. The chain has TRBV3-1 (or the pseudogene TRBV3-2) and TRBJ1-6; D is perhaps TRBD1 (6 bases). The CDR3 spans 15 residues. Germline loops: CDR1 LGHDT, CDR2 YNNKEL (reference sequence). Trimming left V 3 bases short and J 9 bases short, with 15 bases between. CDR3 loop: CASSQTTGPSSPLHF. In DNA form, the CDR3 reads TGTGCCAGCAGCCAGACAACAGGGCCGTCTTCACCCCTCCACTTT.

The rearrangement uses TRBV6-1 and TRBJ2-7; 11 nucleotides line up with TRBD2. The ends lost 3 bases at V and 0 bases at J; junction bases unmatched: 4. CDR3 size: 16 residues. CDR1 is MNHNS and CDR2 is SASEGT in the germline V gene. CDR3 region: CASSENSGGGSYEQYF. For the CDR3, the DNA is TGTGCCAGCAGTGAGAATAGCGGGGGGGGCTCCTACGAGCAGTACTTC.

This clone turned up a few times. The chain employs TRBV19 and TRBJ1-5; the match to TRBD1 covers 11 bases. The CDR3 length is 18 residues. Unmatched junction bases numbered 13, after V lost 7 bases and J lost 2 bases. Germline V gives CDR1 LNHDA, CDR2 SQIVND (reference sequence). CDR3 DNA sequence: TGTGCCAGTAATGCGGACAGGGGGCAGGTTCCTGGCAATCAGCCCCAGCATTTT. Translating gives CASNADRGQVPGNQPQHF. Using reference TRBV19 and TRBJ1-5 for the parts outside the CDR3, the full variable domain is DGGITQSPKYLFRKEGQNVTLSCEQNLNHDAMYWYRQDPGQGLRLIYYSQIVNDFQKGDIAEGYSVSREKKESFPLTVTSAQKNPTAFYLCASNADRGQVPGNQPQHFGDGTRLSIL.

The CDR3 nucleotides are TGTGCCAGCAGTTCGGGGGGCAATCAGCCCCAGCATTTT. Translated, it gives CASSSGGNQPQHF. V gene TRBV12-3 or TRBV12-4 combines with J gene TRBJ1-5, with a tentative D call TRBD1 (5 bases). The CDR3 covers 13 residues. Trimming pared 4 bases from V and 2 bases from J, leaving 6 bases between.

The CDR3 sequence is CASSLEAWGGQQETQYF. DNA of the CDR3: TGTGCCAGCAGCTTAGAGGCGTGGGGGGGGCAGCAAGAGACCCAGTACTTC. The chain has TRBV13 and TRBJ2-5; TRBD2 might be the D (7 bases). CDR1 is PRHDT and CDR2 is FYEKMQ in the germline V gene (reference sequence). The CDR3 spans 17 residues. Trimming removed 1 base from V and 2 bases from J, with 17 bases in between.

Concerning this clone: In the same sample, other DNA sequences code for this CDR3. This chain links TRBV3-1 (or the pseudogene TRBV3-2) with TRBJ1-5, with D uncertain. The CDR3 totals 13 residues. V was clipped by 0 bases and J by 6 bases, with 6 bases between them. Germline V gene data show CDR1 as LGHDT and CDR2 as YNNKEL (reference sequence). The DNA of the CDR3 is TGTGCCAGCAGCCAAGACCGGGTTCAGCCCCAGCATTTT. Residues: CASSQDRVQPQHF.

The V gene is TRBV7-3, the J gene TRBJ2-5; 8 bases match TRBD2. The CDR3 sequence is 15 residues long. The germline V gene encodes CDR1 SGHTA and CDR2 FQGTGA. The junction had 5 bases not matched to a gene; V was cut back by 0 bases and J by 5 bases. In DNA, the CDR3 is TGTGCCAGCAGCTTAACAGCGGGGGCGCGGGAGACCCAGTACTTC. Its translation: CASSLTAGARETQYF.

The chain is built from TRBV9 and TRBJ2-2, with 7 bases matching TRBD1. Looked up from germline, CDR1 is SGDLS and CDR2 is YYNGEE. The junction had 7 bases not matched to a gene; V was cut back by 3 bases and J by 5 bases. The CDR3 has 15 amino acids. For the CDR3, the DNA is TGTGCCAGCAGCGGCCGGACAGGCGGTACCGGGGAGCTGTTTTTT. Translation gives CASSGRTGGTGELFF.

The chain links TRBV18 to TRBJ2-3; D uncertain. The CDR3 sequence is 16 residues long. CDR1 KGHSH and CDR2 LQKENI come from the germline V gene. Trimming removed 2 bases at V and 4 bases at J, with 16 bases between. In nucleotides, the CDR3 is TGTGCCAGCTCACCATACCTAATTGGAGTCTCAGATACGCAGTATTTT. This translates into CASSPYLIGVSDTQYF.

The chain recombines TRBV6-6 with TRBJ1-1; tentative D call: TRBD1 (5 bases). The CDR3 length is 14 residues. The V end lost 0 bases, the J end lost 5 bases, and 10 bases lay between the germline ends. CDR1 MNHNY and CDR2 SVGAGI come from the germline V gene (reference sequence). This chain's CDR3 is CASSYSGGGTEAFF. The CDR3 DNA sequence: TGTGCCAGCAGTTACTCCGGGGGAGGAACTGAAGCTTTCTTT.

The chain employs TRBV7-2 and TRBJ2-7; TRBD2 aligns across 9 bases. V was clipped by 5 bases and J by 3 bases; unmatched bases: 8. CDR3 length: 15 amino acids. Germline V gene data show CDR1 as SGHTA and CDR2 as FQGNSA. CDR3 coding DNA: TGTGCCAGCAGCCCCCCCCAGCGGGGGGACTACGAGCAGTACTTC. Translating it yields CASSPPQRGDYEQYF.

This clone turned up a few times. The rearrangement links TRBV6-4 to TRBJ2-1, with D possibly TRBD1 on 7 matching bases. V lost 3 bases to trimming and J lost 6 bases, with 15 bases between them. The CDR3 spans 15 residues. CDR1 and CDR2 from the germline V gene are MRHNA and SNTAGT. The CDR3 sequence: CASSESGGSSNEQFF. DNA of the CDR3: TGTGCCAGCAGTGAATCAGGGGGGTCGAGCAATGAGCAGTTCTTC.

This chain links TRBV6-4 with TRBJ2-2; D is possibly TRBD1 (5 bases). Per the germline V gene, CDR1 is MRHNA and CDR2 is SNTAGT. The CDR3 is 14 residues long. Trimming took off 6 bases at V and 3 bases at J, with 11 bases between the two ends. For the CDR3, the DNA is TGTGCCAGCAGCATAGAAGGGGACACCGGGGAGCTGTTTTTT. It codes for CASSIEGDTGELFF.

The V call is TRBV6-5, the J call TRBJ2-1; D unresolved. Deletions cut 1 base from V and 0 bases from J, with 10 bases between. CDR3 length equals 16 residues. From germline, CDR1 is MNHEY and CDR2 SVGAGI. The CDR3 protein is CASSYFGPDSYNEQFF. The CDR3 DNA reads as TGTGCCAGCAGTTACTTTGGCCCCGACTCCTACAATGAGCAGTTCTTC.

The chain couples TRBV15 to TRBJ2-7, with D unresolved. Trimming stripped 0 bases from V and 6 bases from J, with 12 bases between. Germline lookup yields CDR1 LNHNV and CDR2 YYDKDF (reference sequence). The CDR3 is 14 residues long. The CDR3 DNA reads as TGTGCCACCAGCAGAGATACAGTTGCGCGCGAGCAGTACTTC. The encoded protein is CATSRDTVAREQYF.

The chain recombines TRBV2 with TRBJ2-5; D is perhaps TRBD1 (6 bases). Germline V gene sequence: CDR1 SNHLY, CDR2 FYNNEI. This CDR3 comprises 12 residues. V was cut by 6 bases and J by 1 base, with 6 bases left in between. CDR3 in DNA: TGTGCCAGCAGGGACAGCCAAGAGACCCAGTACTTC. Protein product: CASRDSQETQYF. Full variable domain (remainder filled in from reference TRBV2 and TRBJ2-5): EPEVTQTPSHQVTQMGQEVILRCVPISNHLYFYWYRQILGQKVEFLVSFYNNEISEKSEIFDDQFSVERPDGSNFTLKIRSTKLEDSAMYFCASRDSQETQYFGPGTRLLVL.

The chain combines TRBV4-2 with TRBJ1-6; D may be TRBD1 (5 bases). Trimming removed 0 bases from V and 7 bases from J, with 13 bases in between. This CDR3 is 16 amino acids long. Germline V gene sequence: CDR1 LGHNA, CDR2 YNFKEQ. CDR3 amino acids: CASSQERAGGNSPLHF. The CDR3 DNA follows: TGTGCCAGCAGCCAAGAGCGGGCGGGGGGGAATTCACCCCTCCACTTT.

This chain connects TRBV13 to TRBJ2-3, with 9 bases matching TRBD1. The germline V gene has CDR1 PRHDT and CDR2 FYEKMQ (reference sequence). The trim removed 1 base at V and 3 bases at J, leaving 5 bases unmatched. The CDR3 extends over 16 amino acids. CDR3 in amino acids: CASSLAGTGLTDTQYF. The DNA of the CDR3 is TGTGCCAGCAGCTTAGCCGGGACAGGGCTAACAGATACGCAGTATTTT.

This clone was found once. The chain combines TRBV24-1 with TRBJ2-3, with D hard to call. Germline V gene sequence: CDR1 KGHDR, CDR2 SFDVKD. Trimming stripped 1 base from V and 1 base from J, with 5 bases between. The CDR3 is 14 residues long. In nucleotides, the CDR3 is TGTGCCACCAGTGATTTTTCGGGCACAGATACGCAGTATTTT. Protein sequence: CATSDFSGTDTQYF.

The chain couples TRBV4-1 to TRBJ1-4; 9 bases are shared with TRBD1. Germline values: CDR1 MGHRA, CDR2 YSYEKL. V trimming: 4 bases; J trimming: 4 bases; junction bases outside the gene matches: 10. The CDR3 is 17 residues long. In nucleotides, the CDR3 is TGCGCCAGCAGCCGCCTCTCAACAGGGGGCCGTAATGAAAAACTGTTTTTT. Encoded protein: CASSRLSTGGRNEKLFF.

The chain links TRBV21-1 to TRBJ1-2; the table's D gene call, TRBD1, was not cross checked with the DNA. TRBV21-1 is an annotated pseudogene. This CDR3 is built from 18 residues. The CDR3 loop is CASSKPGQGAKDGYGYTF. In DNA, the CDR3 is TGTGCCAGCAGCAAGCCGGGACAGGGGGCAAAGGATGGCTATGGCTACACCTTC.